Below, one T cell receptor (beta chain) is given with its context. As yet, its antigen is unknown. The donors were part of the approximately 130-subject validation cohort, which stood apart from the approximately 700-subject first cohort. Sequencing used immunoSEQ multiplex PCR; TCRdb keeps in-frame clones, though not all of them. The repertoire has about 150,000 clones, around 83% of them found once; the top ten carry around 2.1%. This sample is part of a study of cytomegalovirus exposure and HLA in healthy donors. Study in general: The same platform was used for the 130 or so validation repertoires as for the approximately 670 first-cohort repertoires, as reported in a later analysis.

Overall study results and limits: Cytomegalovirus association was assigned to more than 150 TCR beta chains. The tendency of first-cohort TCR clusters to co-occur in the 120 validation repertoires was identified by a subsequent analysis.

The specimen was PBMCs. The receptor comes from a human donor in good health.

The CDR3 DNA sequence: TGTGCCAGCAGTTTACGGCCGAAGCTCGGGGGGGATACGCAGTATTTT. Protein sequence: CASSLRPKLGGDTQYF. This rearrangement joins TRBV27 to TRBJ2-3, with 7 bases lining up with TRBD2. The CDR3 runs 16 residues. The J segment lost 6 bases and the V segment lost 2 bases, leaving 11 bases of the junction unmatched. Germline V gene sequence: CDR1 MNHEY, CDR2 SMNVEV (reference sequence).